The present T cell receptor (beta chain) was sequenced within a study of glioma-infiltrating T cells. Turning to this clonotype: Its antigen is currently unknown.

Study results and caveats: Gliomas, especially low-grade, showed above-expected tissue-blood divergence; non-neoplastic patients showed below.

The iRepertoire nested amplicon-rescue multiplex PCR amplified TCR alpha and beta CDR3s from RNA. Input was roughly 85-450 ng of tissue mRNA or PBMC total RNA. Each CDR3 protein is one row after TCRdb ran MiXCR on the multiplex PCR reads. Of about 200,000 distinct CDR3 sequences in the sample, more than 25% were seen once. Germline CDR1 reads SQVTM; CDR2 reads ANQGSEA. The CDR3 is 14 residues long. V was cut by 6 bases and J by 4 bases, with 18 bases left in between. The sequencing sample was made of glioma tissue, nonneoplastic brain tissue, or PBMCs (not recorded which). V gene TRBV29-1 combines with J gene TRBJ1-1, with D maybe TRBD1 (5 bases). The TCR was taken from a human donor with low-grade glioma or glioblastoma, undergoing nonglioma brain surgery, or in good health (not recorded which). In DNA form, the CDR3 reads TGCAGCGTATTATCGGGTCCTGGGGGCACTGAAGCTTTCTTT. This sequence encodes CSVLSGPGGTEAFF.